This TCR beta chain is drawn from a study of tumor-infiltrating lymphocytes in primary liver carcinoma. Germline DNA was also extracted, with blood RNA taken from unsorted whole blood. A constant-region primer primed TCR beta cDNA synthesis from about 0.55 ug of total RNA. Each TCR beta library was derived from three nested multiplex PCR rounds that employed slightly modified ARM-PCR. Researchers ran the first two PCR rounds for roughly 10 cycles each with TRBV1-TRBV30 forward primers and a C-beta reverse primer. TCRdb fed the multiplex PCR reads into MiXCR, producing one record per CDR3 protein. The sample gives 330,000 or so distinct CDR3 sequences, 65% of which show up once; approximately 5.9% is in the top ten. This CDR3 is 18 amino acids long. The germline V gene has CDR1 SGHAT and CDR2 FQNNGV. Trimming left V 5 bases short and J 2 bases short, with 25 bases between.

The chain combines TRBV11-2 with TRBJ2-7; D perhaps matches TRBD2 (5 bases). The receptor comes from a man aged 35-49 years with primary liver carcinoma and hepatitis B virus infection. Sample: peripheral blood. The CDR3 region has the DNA TGTGCCAGCAGCCGAGTGTCACTAGTGGGAGCAATTCCCTACGAGCAGTACTTC. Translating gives CASSRVSLVGAIPYEQYF.